This TCR beta chain was recorded in a study of early T cells in non-severe SARS-CoV-2 infection. Study summary: Sequencing targeted bulk RNA from unsorted whole blood, leaving chains unpaired.

The CDR3 extends over 16 amino acids. The trim removed 1 base at V and 4 bases at J, leaving 9 bases unmatched. Germline V lookup: CDR1 LGHNT, CDR2 FRNRAP. Turning to this clonotype: Its antigen is unknown.

General study points: VDJdb matching favored anti-spike CD8 responses, missing private and CD4 specificities.

cDNA molecules, individually, were tagged with unique molecular identifiers. TCRdb called the 5' RACE reads again in MiXCR, with one record for every CDR3 protein. The sample consists of some 30,000 distinct CDR3 sequences, around 5% of them appearing once. The V and J genes are TRBV12-5 and TRBJ1-2; 7 bases align to TRBD1. This TCR was sampled from an adult who was a healthcare worker with PCR-confirmed SARS-CoV-2 infection or an uninfected control (not recorded which). The sample taken for sequencing was whole blood. In DNA form, the CDR3 reads TGTGCTAGTGGTTTGGAGCATCGACAGGGAACCTATGGCTACACCTTC. Its translation: CASGLEHRQGTYGYTF.